This paragraph covers one TCR beta chain sequence. The ends lost 0 bases at V and 0 bases at J; junction bases unmatched: 5. This CDR3 has 17 residues. Germline CDR1 is SGHVS and CDR2 is FNYEAQ. Individuals aged roughly 18 to 95 years were recruited from approximately 22 US areas. Participants reported their clinical history, and cohort assignment relied on those reports. These data are taken from a study of blood T cell repertoires in COVID-19. Background on the study: Acute-phase and convalescent COVID-19 samples originated in the United States, Italy and Spain.

Data came from immunoSEQ multiplex PCR; TCRdb stores just in-frame clones and leaves some out. The data show around 280,000 clones, with 90% seen just once and less than 2% held by the top ten. The source of this sequence is a woman aged 18 to 35 with acute COVID-19. V and J are TRBV7-6 and TRBJ2-1; 7 bases fit TRBD2. The material sequenced was PBMCs or T cells enriched from blood (not recorded which). This chain's CDR3 is CASSLAAGVLSYNEQFF. The CDR3 nucleotides read TGTGCCAGCAGCTTAGCCGCGGGAGTCCTCTCCTACAATGAGCAGTTCTTC.